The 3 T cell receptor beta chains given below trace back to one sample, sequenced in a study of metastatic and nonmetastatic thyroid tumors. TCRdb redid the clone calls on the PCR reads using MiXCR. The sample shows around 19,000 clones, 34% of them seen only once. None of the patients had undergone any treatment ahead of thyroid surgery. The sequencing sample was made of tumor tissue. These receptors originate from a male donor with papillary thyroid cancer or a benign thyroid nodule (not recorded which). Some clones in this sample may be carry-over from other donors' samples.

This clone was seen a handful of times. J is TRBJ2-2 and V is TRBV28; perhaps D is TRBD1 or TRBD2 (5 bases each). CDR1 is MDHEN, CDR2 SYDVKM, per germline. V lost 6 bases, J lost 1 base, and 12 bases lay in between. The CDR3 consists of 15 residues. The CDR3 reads CASSPGALNTGELFF. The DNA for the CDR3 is TGTGCCAGCAGCCCCGGGGCACTGAACACCGGGGAGCTGTTTTTT.

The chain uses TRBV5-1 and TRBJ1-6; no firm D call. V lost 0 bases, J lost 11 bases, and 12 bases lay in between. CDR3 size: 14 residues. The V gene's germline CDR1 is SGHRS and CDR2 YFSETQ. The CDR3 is CASSLGHGVTPLHF. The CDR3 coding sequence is TGCGCCAGCAGCTTGGGACATGGTGTAACACCCCTCCACTTT.

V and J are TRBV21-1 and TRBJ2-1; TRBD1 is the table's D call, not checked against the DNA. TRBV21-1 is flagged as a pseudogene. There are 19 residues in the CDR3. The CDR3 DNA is TGTGCCAGCAGCATAACACTCCGCGCTACCGGGACAGGAAACAATGAGCAGTTCTTC. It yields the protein CASSITLRATGTGNNEQFF.